The sequence of this T cell receptor beta chain was determined in a study of blood T cell repertoires in COVID-19. Whole-study context: Sites in the United States, Italy and Spain provided acute and convalescent COVID-19 samples. From T cells, B-cell-depleted T cells, or PBMCs came the material, which was cDNA or gDNA.

Source study methods: Reference gene primer amplification gave nucleated cell count estimates. Profiling relied on immunoSEQ multiplex PCR, and the TCRdb table lists in-frame clones only, not all of them. The DNA was the basis for D and trimming; V, J and clone size are from that table. The sample contains about 67,000 clones, about nine tenths of which appear only once. The CDR3 runs to 12 residues. Losses at the gene ends were 5 bases for V and 11 bases for J; bases not matched to a gene: 8. The sample holds one count of this clone. The sample taken for sequencing was peripheral blood. The V and J genes are TRBV12-3 or TRBV12-4 and TRBJ1-1; TRBD1 matches 7 bases. The origin of this receptor is a man aged 45-60 years with active COVID-19. The CDR3 region is CASSPTDREAFF. The CDR3 nucleotides read TGTGCCAGCAGTCCAACCGACAGGGAGGCTTTCTTT.